These 2 T cell receptor beta chains came from one sample sequenced in a study of technical replicates of blood from a few donors. Assay used: immunoSEQ multiplex PCR; TCRdb lists only in-frame clones, some missing. In the table there are about 88,000 clones, roughly 94% of which are singletons. The material sequenced was T cells isolated from PBMCs. The receptors originated from a human donor in good health.

The V gene is TRBV15, the J gene TRBJ2-7; 10 nucleotides agree with TRBD2. This CDR3 has 14 amino acids. Looked up from germline, CDR1 is LNHNV and CDR2 is YYDKDF (reference sequence). V was pared by 2 bases and J by 7 bases, with 5 bases of the junction left unmatched. DNA of the CDR3: TGTGCCACCAGCAGAACTAGCGGGACAGTTGAGCAGTACTTC. Amino acids: CATSRTSGTVEQYF.

The V gene is TRBV7-6, the J gene TRBJ1-4; the D gene is possibly TRBD1 (5 bases). This CDR3 comprises 16 residues. Germline CDR1 reads SGHVS; CDR2 reads FNYEAQ. V was clipped by 1 base and J by 10 bases, with 19 bases between them. In DNA, the CDR3 is TGTGCCAGCAGCTTAGTTTCTCTCCAACCCGGGGGAAAACTGTTTTTT. It codes for CASSLVSLQPGGKLFF.